The 15 T cell receptor beta chains given below trace back to one sample, sequenced in a study of PD-1 blockade in classical Hodgkin lymphoma. As to time point: cycle 4 day 1 (C4D1), after six to seven weeks of nivolumab. Relapses following autologous stem cell transplantation were seen in all patients, with brentuximab vedotin exposure varying. The method was immunoSEQ multiplex PCR; TCRdb's version includes in-frame clones alone and lacks a portion of them. This table has tens of thousands of clones, 90% appearing once. Specimen: peripheral blood mononuclear cells (PBMCs), collected before the fourth cycle of nivolumab. The receptors here all came from a human donor with classical Hodgkin lymphoma.

The chain joins TRBV4-1 to TRBJ2-2; unclear D gene. Germline CDR1 MGHRA, CDR2 YSYEKL. Trimming left V 0 bases short and J 7 bases short, with 15 bases between. The CDR3 runs 16 residues. The CDR3 nucleotides read TGCGCCAGCAGCCAAGAAGGTGGAAGGGTGGGCGGGGAGCTGTTTTTT. It is translated as CASSQEGGRVGGELFF.

CDR3 in DNA: TGTGCCACCAGCAGGGACCTATCGGGCTACGAGCAGTACTTC. Its translation is CATSRDLSGYEQYF. V gene TRBV15 combines with J gene TRBJ2-7; unclear D gene. Germline CDR1 is LNHNV and CDR2 is YYDKDF (reference sequence). V lost 3 bases and J lost 3, with 12 bases in between. This CDR3 is 14 amino acids long.

V is TRBV29-1 and J is TRBJ1-2; 7 bases agree with TRBD1. The CDR3 has 12 amino acids. J was trimmed by 2 bases and V by 5 bases; bases with no gene match: 2. CDR1 and CDR2 (germline): SQVTM, ANQGSEA. This CDR3 reads CSVTGANYGYTF. CDR3 coding DNA: TGCAGCGTTACAGGGGCCAACTATGGCTACACCTTC.

The rearrangement links TRBV5-3 to TRBJ2-3; D call uncertain. TRBV5-3 is an ORF, with its function uncertain. The CDR3 loop spans 9 amino acids. V shed 0 bases and J shed 15 bases, with 5 bases lying between them. The CDR3, as DNA: TGTGCCAGAAGCTTGGGACAATATTTT. It specifies CARSLGQYF.

J is TRBJ2-7 and V is TRBV11-3, with TRBD1 matching 7 bases. CDR3 size: 13 residues. Germline V gene lookup returns CDR1 SGHNT and CDR2 YENEEA. V gave up 6 bases and J gave up 4 bases; unmatched junction bases: 6. As DNA, the CDR3 is TGTGCCAGCAGGTCTCAGGGGGTATACGAGCAGTACTTC. Translation: CASRSQGVYEQYF.

V usage is TRBV5-6 and J usage is TRBJ2-7; TRBD2 aligns across 13 bases. Germline lookup yields CDR1 SGHDT and CDR2 YYEEEE. V shed 3 bases and J 3 bases; nucleotides not matched to a gene: 6. This CDR3 is built from 16 residues. CDR3 sequence (DNA): TGTGCCAGCAGCTCCTGGGGACTAGCGGGGCGCTACGAGCAGTACTTC. It translates to CASSSWGLAGRYEQYF.

The V call is TRBV10-3, the J call TRBJ1-2, with a tentative D call TRBD1 (6 bases). The CDR3 loop spans 15 amino acids. Trimming pared 8 bases from V and 0 bases from J, leaving 16 bases between. Germline assignment: CDR1 ENHRY and CDR2 SYGVKD. CDR3 loop: CAIRAAGASNYGYTF. In nucleotides, the CDR3 is TGTGCCATCCGCGCTGCAGGGGCCTCTAACTATGGCTACACCTTC.

This clone has a handful of counts. J is TRBJ2-5 and V is TRBV28, with D possibly matching TRBD2 (6 bases). V shed 5 bases and J shed 5 bases, with 12 bases lying between them. Germline V lookup: CDR1 MDHEN, CDR2 SYDVKM. The CDR3 spans 13 residues. In DNA form, the CDR3 reads TGTGCCAGCAGTGCCCCTGGGAGGGAGACCCAGTACTTC. Protein: CASSAPGRETQYF. The variable domain in full, completed from reference TRBV28 and TRBJ2-5, reads DVKVTQSSRYLVKRTGEKVFLECVQDMDHENMFWYRQDPGLGLRLIYFSYDVKMKEKGDIPEGYSVSREKKERFSLILESASTNQTSMYLCASSAPGRETQYFGPGTRLLVL.

J is TRBJ2-3 and V is TRBV19; weak D call: TRBD1 (5 bases). Germline lookup yields CDR1 LNHDA and CDR2 SQIVND (reference sequence). The CDR3 length is 16 residues. V lost 4 bases to trimming and J lost 2 bases, with 16 bases between them. CDR3 residues: CASSTRQSEATDTQYF. CDR3 DNA sequence: TGTGCCAGTAGTACGAGACAGTCAGAAGCCACAGATACGCAGTATTTT.

The chain carries TRBV13 and TRBJ2-1; possible D gene TRBD1, 5 bases. Germline loops: CDR1 PRHDT, CDR2 FYEKMQ (reference sequence). V was trimmed by 4 bases and J by 3 bases, leaving 13 bases between them. The CDR3 spans 15 residues. The CDR3 coding sequence is TGTGCCAGCAGCTCAACCCCCGACAGCTACAATGAGCAGTTCTTC. Its translation: CASSSTPDSYNEQFF.

V gene TRBV29-1 combines with J gene TRBJ1-3, with D hard to call. The CDR3 sequence is 11 residues long. From germline, CDR1 is SQVTM and CDR2 ANQGSEA. The CDR3 here is CAEISGNTIYF. CDR3 DNA: TGCGCCGAGATCTCTGGAAACACCATATATTTT.

This clone is a singleton in its sample. The chain joins TRBV6-5 to TRBJ2-5; TRBD1 or TRBD2 may be the D gene (5 bases each). V lost 2 bases, J lost 4 bases, and 14 bases lay in between. Germline V gene lookup returns CDR1 MNHEY and CDR2 SVGAGI. The CDR3 contains 15 residues. CDR3 coding DNA: TGTGCCAGCAGTTACAGTTCCGGGACCGGAGAGACCCAGTACTTC. Amino acid sequence: CASSYSSGTGETQYF.

The rearrangement joins TRBV7-9 to TRBJ2-3; 13 bases are shared with TRBD2. Trimming cost V 5 bases and J 2 bases; bases outside gene matches: 4. The CDR3 is 16 amino acids. CDR1 is SEHNR, CDR2 FQNEAQ, per germline (reference sequence). DNA of the CDR3: TGTGCCAGCAGCGAGACTAGCGGGAGGTTCACAGATACGCAGTATTTT. It translates to CASSETSGRFTDTQYF.

The V gene is TRBV2, the J gene TRBJ2-7; D remains ambiguous. The CDR3 loop spans 11 amino acids. V was pared by 7 bases and J by 6 bases, with 10 bases between. The germline V gene encodes CDR1 SNHLY and CDR2 FYNNEI. The CDR3 DNA is TGTGCCAGCAAACAGCTAAGCGAGCAGTACTTC. The encoded protein is CASKQLSEQYF.

This chain joins TRBV5-6 and TRBJ2-2; possibly TRBD2 for D (5 bases). V dropped 2 bases and J dropped 4 bases, with 18 bases sitting between them. This CDR3 region has 17 residues. Germline V lookup: CDR1 SGHDT, CDR2 YYEEEE. CDR3 sequence (DNA): TGTGCCAGCAGCTTAATTAGGGCCTTTGCGGGCACCGGGGAGCTGTTTTTT. Residues: CASSLIRAFAGTGELFF.